The 14 T cell receptor beta chains below were found in one sample sequenced in a study of CXCR3-negative and CXCR3-positive naive CD8 T cells (dated by TCRdb to about 2019). The sequencer listed for this sample is NextSeq 550. The Human TCR Profiling Kit (MiLaboratory) was used to prepare UMI-labeled 5' RACE TRB cDNA libraries. After TCRdb reprocessed the reads, each CDR3 protein sequence was kept as one row, without DNA. The table for this sample records under 50,000 distinct CDR3 sequences. Of the sample, 2.5% is held by the ten largest clones. The sample taken for sequencing was naive CXCR3- CD8+ T cells from blood. The sample's cell subset or site, from its label and the paper: CD45RO-CCR7+CD27+CD95- naive CD8+ T cells lacking CXCR3 (TNR3-). These receptor sequences come from a human donor in good health. Some clones in this sample may be carry-over from other donors' samples.

The V and J genes are TRBV7-9 and TRBJ2-1. The CDR3 runs to 13 residues. From germline, CDR1 is SEHNR and CDR2 FQNEAQ (reference sequence). This chain's CDR3 is CASSSIGHNEQFF.

The chain employs TRBV29-1 and TRBJ2-7; TCRdb's assignment of TRBD1 cannot be checked, as there is no DNA. The CDR3 covers 12 residues. The germline V gene has CDR1 SQVTM and CDR2 ANQGSEA. CDR3 protein: CSVGGASYEQYF.

This sequence joins TRBV5-1 and TRBJ2-3; TCRdb picks TRBD2, but there is no DNA to check that call. Germline-derived CDR1 and CDR2 are SGHRS and YFSETQ. The CDR3 totals 13 residues. This chain's CDR3 is CASSLWPLDTQYF.

The V and J genes are TRBV13 and TRBJ2-3; lacking DNA, the TRBD1 call made by TCRdb goes unchecked. This CDR3 region has 16 residues. Germline loops: CDR1 PRHDT, CDR2 FYEKMQ (reference sequence). The CDR3 protein is CASSSDRSATTDTQYF.

The J gene is TRBJ2-7, the V gene TRBV6-5; checking the TCRdb D call of TRBD1 is not possible without DNA. Per the germline V gene, CDR1 is MNHEY and CDR2 is SVGAGI. The CDR3 has 14 residues. The CDR3 loop is CATSVGRGTYEQYF.

The V gene is TRBV6-1, the J gene TRBJ1-3. The CDR3 spans 16 residues. CDR1 and CDR2 from the germline V gene are MNHNS and SASEGT. The CDR3 reads CASSSFAGLSGNTIYF.

This rearrangement joins TRBV10-3 to TRBJ2-7; checking the TCRdb D call of TRBD2 is not possible without DNA. Germline V gives CDR1 ENHRY, CDR2 SYGVKD. The length of the CDR3 is 14 residues. The CDR3: CAISGSGSGNEQYF.

The chain links TRBV7-3 to TRBJ2-3; absent DNA, TCRdb's TRBD2 call cannot be checked. Germline loops: CDR1 SGHTA, CDR2 FQGTGA. This CDR3 comprises 16 residues. The CDR3 spells CASSLIGGGTSDTQYF.

This chain links TRBV28 with TRBJ2-3; without DNA, the TCRdb call of TRBD2 cannot be checked. The CDR3 sequence is 15 residues long. Germline V gene lookup returns CDR1 MDHEN and CDR2 SYDVKM. The CDR3 reads CASSLEGAGTDTQYF.

The rearrangement links TRBV15 to TRBJ2-5; TCRdb outputs TRBD1, but without DNA this stays unchecked. The germline V gene encodes CDR1 LNHNV and CDR2 YYDKDF (reference sequence). The CDR3 spans 15 residues. The CDR3: CATDKDRGRGETQYF.

The chain joins TRBV29-1 to TRBJ2-7; the TRBD1 assignment by TCRdb is unverifiable without DNA. This CDR3 region has 14 residues. The V gene's germline CDR1 is SQVTM and CDR2 ANQGSEA. CDR3 amino acids: CSVQTGHGPYEQYF.

The gene calls are TRBV29-1 and TRBJ1-3. CDR1 and CDR2 (germline): SQVTM, ANQGSEA. The CDR3 runs to 13 residues. The CDR3 sequence is CSVEDRSGNTIYF.

The genes are TRBV9 and TRBJ2-7. Germline CDR1 SGDLS, CDR2 YYNGEE. This CDR3 is built from 14 residues. CDR3 sequence: CASSVDGSKGEQYF.

The chain employs TRBV7-2 and TRBJ1-1; TCRdb lists TRBD1, though no DNA is available to test this call. This CDR3 spans 16 amino acids. Looked up from germline, CDR1 is SGHTA and CDR2 is FQGNSA. The CDR3 reads CASSLPLREPNTEAFF.